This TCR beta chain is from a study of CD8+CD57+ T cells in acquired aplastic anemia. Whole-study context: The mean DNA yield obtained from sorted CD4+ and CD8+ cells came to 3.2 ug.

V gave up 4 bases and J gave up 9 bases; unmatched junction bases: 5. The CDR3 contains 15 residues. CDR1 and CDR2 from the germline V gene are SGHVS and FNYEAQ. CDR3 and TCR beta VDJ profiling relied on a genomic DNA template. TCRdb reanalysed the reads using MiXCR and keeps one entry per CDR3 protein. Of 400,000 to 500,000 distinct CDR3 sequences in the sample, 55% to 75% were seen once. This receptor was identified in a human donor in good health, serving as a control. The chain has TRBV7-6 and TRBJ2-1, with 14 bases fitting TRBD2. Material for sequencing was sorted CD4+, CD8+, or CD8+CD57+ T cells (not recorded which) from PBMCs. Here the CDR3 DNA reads TGTGCCAGCAGCTCTTGGACTAGCGGGGGGTCTGAGCAGTTCTTC. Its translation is CASSSWTSGGSEQFF.